This TCR beta chain was documented in a study of T cells in Graves' hyperthyroidism and ophthalmopathy (dated by TCRdb to about 2019). Turning to the overall study: Peripheral blood samples were taken at the time of initial diagnosis, prior to any treatment. In more than 5 Graves' hyperthyroidism patients, the study also compared T-cell repertoires from thyroid tissue with T-cell repertoires from blood. Prospective prediction of ophthalmopathy was tested in an independent validation cohort consisting of 18 to 20 hyperthyroidism patients and approximately 16 patients who later progressed to ophthalmopathy. After sampling, hyperthyroidism patients received methimazole starting at 30 mg daily, and ophthalmopathy patients received high-dose intravenous methylprednisolone. For training and testing, the 100 or so patients in the discovery cohort were randomly divided in a 7:3 ratio. To identify TCR V-J signatures that set the groups apart, the researchers used a discovery cohort of 95 to 100 patients, made up of fewer than 50 with Graves' ophthalmopathy and 57 with stable Graves' hyperthyroidism. TCR Vbeta CDR3 sequencing of some 140 peripheral blood samples (approximately 44 ophthalmopathy, about 80 hyperthyroidism and approximately 17 progressor patients) is reported in the paper. Findings and caveats that apply to the study as a whole: A 13 V-J signature model separated ophthalmopathy from stable hyperthyroidism, with approximately 87% sensitivity and 81.08% specificity in cross-validation and 80%/75% in testing. In validation, the model predicted progression to ophthalmopathy a median of about 6 months before onset, with roughly 70% sensitivity and just under 75% specificity. No statistical method was used to fix the sample size in advance, and group allocation was not hidden from the investigators. Blood samples also contained most of the expanded thyroid clonotypes (frequency above 0.001), which suggests that blood repertoires may reflect thyroid immune responses.

Ophthalmopathy patients had moderately to severely active disease, with a Clinical Activity Score of 3 or more, a NOSPECS grade of 4 or more, and a disease duration of less than 3 months. Any patient with an uncontrolled infection, another autoimmune disease, pregnancy or lactation was excluded. Diagnoses were based on clinical symptoms, serum thyroxine and TRAb, thyroid ultrasound and orbital computed tomography. Ficoll-Paque density gradient centrifugation was used to isolate PBMCs from about 10 ml of fresh peripheral blood. Trizol reagent was used to extract total RNA, and RNA quality was then checked on an Agilent 2100 Bioanalyzer. The V and J ends are trimmed by 4 bases and 0 bases, leaving 17 bases between them. CDR1 and CDR2, per the germline V gene, are SGHDT and YYEEEE. Spanning cysteine to phenylalanine, the CDR3 consists of 18 amino acids. Only CDR3 DNA is held: 54 bases, read in frame from base 1.

In this sample, this clonotype turned up a few times. There is no known antigen for this receptor. Base qualities are not recorded, but no much larger clone differs from it by a single base. Amplification of TCR beta CDR3 regions was carried out from RNA transcripts. For the first round of RT-PCR on the TCR CDR3, the HTBI primer set was used together with the Qiagen OneStep RT-PCR kit. Libraries were constructed in a second round of multiplex PCR, after which size selection and purification were carried out. Sequencing of the libraries was done on an Illumina HiSeq2000 using paired-end 100 bp reads. Per the authors' processing: SOAPnuke was used to process the raw data, throwing out any read that contained adapters or uncalled bases, had a mean Phred below 15, or lacked an exact constant-primer or identifier match. COPE v1.2.5 was used to merge the high-quality paired reads, and each unique nucleotide sequence was defined as a clonotype. Clonotypes were aligned to IMGT TRBV, TRBD and TRBJ reference segments using MiTCR v1.1. Analysis was restricted to V-J combinations with a frequency above 0.0001, which covered approximately 99% of repertoires. The TCS score was defined as F50 (clonal expansion) divided by E x V (chaos), with BLOSUM62-based TCRdist calculated between CDR3 peptides within each V-J. Welch's t-statistics and random forest reduced 450 to 600 V-J features to about 13, which were used in a naive Bayes classifier (R e1071). TCRdb passed the public sequencing reads through fastp at Q25 and MiXCR, retaining productive beta sequences. Each record represents a unique CDR3 protein, reported with the most common genes and DNA among its rows. The V and J calls were not made by the authors but by TCRdb's processing. The sample table holds a few hundred thousand distinct CDR3 sequences, of which about a sixth were seen once. The ten largest account for around 3.3% of the sample.

The chain joins TRBV5-6 to TRBJ2-6, with the D gene not confidently named. The sequence came from a woman in her thirties or forties with Graves' ophthalmopathy. Material for sequencing was blood. The CDR3 region reads CASSPWILSYSGANVLTF. The nucleotide sequence reads as follows: TGTGCCAGCAGCCCCTGGATTCTTTCCTACTCTGGGGCCAACGTCCTGACTTTC.